The 32 T cell receptor beta chains reported below all come from one sample, sequenced in a study of regulatory T cells in long-lasting Graves disease. For TCR beta, libraries came from iRepertoire HTBI primers and Arm-PCR of CDR3 regions. In TCRdb, the multiplex PCR reads were re-called with MiXCR into one record per CDR3 protein. The sample includes 360,000 or so distinct CDR3 sequences, 23% of them seen just once. Sample time point: persistent/refractory GD, antithyroid drugs over 5 years with positive TRAb. Researchers made the TCR library from RNA that was extracted from PBMCs. The material sequenced was peripheral blood mononuclear cells (PBMCs), taken when the disease was refractory, from a patient treated with antithyroid drugs. The receptors shown here come from a woman between 40 and 55 years old with Graves disease.

This clonotype was detected ten times or more. The rearrangement uses TRBV6-1 and TRBJ1-1; the match to TRBD1 covers 7 bases. Germline V gives CDR1 MNHNS, CDR2 SASEGT. V shed 11 bases and J 4 bases; nucleotides not matched to a gene: 16. CDR3 size: 15 residues. DNA of the CDR3: TGTGCCGCCTCGGTACCGGGACAGCCATCCACTGAAGCTTTCTTT. Its translation: CAASVPGQPSTEAFF.

There are many counts of this clonotype. The rearrangement links TRBV6-1 to TRBJ2-2; 12 bases map to TRBD2. CDR3 length equals 16 residues. V lost 5 bases and J lost 7; bases outside the gene matches: 8. Germline V CDR1 and CDR2: MNHNS, SASEGT. The CDR3 nucleotides are TGTGCCAGCAGTCCTCTAGCGGGAGGGCCTGTCGGGGAGCTGTTTTTT. Translation gives CASSPLAGGPVGELFF.

This clonotype has a count of ten or more. The CDR3 region is CASSIYTGELFF. Written as DNA, the CDR3 is TGTGCCAGCAGTATATACACCGGGGAGCTGTTTTTT. V is TRBV28 and J is TRBJ2-2; D not certain. V lost 5 bases and J lost 3, with 4 bases in between. This CDR3 comprises 12 residues. CDR1 and CDR2 from the germline V gene are MDHEN and SYDVKM.

This clonotype came up many times. The rearrangement links TRBV7-8 to TRBJ1-5; D unresolved. Trimming pared 3 bases from V and 0 bases from J, leaving 9 bases between. This CDR3 is 15 amino acids long. Germline CDR1 is SGHVS and CDR2 is FQNEAQ. The CDR3 here is CASSFAQLSNQPQHF. The DNA for the CDR3 is TGTGCCAGCAGCTTCGCACAGCTTAGCAATCAGCCCCAGCATTTT.

V gene TRBV20-1 combines with J gene TRBJ2-7; 9 bases match TRBD2. Germline loops: CDR1 DFQATT, CDR2 SNEGSKA (reference sequence). The CDR3 runs to 16 residues. Trimming at V came to 0 bases and at J to 5 bases, leaving 11 bases not matched to a gene. The CDR3 sequence: CSAREIWISGSHEQYF. In DNA form, the CDR3 reads TGCAGTGCTAGAGAAATCTGGATTAGCGGGAGCCACGAGCAGTACTTC.

V and J are TRBV20-1 and TRBJ1-1, with a tentative D call TRBD1 (5 bases). The CDR3 loop spans 11 amino acids. Trimming shortened V by 6 bases and J by 7 bases, and 12 bases separated the two germline ends. Germline loops: CDR1 DFQATT, CDR2 SNEGSKA (reference sequence). CDR3 bases: TGCAGTGCCCCGGGAAGGGGTGAAGCTTTCTTT. Translation: CSAPGRGEAFF.

This chain joins TRBV6-1 and TRBJ1-5, with TRBD1 as a possible D gene (6 bases). V lost 3 bases, J lost 7 bases, and 16 bases lay in between. CDR1 and CDR2 (germline): MNHNS, SASEGT. There are 15 residues in the CDR3. The DNA of the CDR3 is TGTGCCAGCAGTGACAGGGAGGGGGATGGACAGCCCCAGCATTTT. It specifies CASSDREGDGQPQHF.

This clonotype was recorded at least ten times. The V call is TRBV2, the J call TRBJ2-7; D is perhaps TRBD2 (6 bases). Trimming left V 4 bases short and J 3 bases short, with 19 bases between. Germline CDR1 SNHLY, CDR2 FYNNEI. The CDR3 is 16 residues long. CDR3 sequence reads: CASSVERGGHIYEQYF. The CDR3 region has the DNA TGTGCCAGCAGTGTTGAGAGGGGAGGACATATCTACGAGCAGTACTTC.

With respect to this clonotype: Its ends do not fully match the called genes, so a read error is possible. V gene TRBV2 combines with J gene TRBJ1-2; D may be TRBD1 (5 bases). This CDR3 spans 14 amino acids. Germline lookup yields CDR1 SNHLY and CDR2 FYNNEI. For the CDR3, the DNA is TGTGCCAGCAAACGCCGGGGGTCTAACTATGGCAACACCTTC. This sequence encodes CASKRRGSNYGNTF.

In this sample, this clonotype turned up many times. A junction end diverges from the germline sequence, so it may reflect a read error. The V gene is TRBV11-2, the J gene TRBJ1-1, with D unclear. This CDR3 has 11 amino acids. Germline V gene data show CDR1 as SGHAT and CDR2 as FQNNGV. The CDR3: CASSSVGDTSF. The CDR3 nucleotides are TGTGCCAGCAGCTCCGTTGGAGACACGTCCTTT.

The sample holds a few counts of this clonotype. The V and J genes are TRBV5-6 and TRBJ2-2; 9 bases align to TRBD2. Per germline, CDR1 SGHDT and CDR2 YYEEEE. J was trimmed by 7 bases and V by 2 bases; bases with no gene match: 9. The CDR3 loop spans 16 amino acids. The CDR3 protein is CASSLLAGYIDGELFF. The CDR3 nucleotides are TGTGCCAGCAGCTTACTAGCGGGTTACATTGACGGGGAGCTGTTTTTT.

The chain has TRBV2 and TRBJ2-3; D ambiguous. Germline V gives CDR1 SNHLY, CDR2 FYNNEI. Trimming removed 4 bases from V and 2 bases from J, with 13 bases in between. The CDR3 runs 15 residues. The CDR3 loop reads CASSVAPEATDTQYF. The CDR3 nucleotides are TGTGCCAGCAGTGTGGCTCCTGAGGCCACAGATACGCAGTATTTT.

In this sample, this clonotype turned up a few times. CDR3 nucleotides: TGTGCCAGCAGTTTAGTAGGGGCGAACAATCAGCCCCAGCATTTT. Translated: CASSLVGANNQPQHF. J is TRBJ1-5 and V is TRBV12-3 or TRBV12-4, with a possible D match to TRBD1 (5 bases). The CDR3 runs 15 residues. V was shortened by 1 base and J by 3 bases, with 10 bases between the two germline ends.

This clonotype has at least ten counts. The chain has TRBV2 and TRBJ1-1, with no clear D. Germline CDR1 is SNHLY and CDR2 is FYNNEI. V was clipped by 11 bases and J by 9 bases, with 16 bases between them. The CDR3 runs 11 residues. CDR3 in DNA: TGTGCCGAGGGAACGGGGAATCAAGCTTTCTTT. Amino acid sequence: CAEGTGNQAFF.

This clonotype has a handful of counts. V gene TRBV11-2 combines with J gene TRBJ2-7; D is perhaps TRBD1 or TRBD2 (6 bases each). The CDR3 has 16 residues. Trimming removed 2 bases at V and 6 bases at J, with 20 bases between. Germline V gene sequence: CDR1 SGHAT, CDR2 FQNNGV. The CDR3 loop is CASSLLVGGWGSEQYF. CDR3 nucleotides: TGTGCCAGCAGCTTATTGGTCGGGGGCTGGGGCAGCGAGCAGTACTTC.

This clonotype was recorded many times. The CDR3 DNA follows: TGTGCCAGCAGTGAATCCGGGGCGTCCGGGGAGCTGTTTTTT. Translated: CASSESGASGELFF. J is TRBJ2-2 and V is TRBV2; D is tentatively TRBD1 or TRBD2 (5 bases each). Germline assignment: CDR1 SNHLY and CDR2 FYNNEI. CDR3 length equals 14 residues. V was shortened by 2 bases and J by 6 bases, with 10 bases between the two germline ends. The whole variable domain, filled in from reference TRBV2 and TRBJ2-2, reads EPEVTQTPSHQVTQMGQEVILRCVPISNHLYFYWYRQILGQKVEFLVSFYNNEISEKSEIFDDQFSVERPDGSNFTLKIRSTKLEDSAMYFCASSESGASGELFFGEGSRLTVL.

Turning to this clonotype: Possible read error: a much larger clone is one base away. The chain carries TRBV2 and TRBJ2-7; tentative D call: TRBD2 (6 bases). Per the germline V gene, CDR1 is SNHLY and CDR2 is FYNNEI. The CDR3 has 11 amino acids. CDR3 sequence (DNA): TGTACCAGCAGACTAGACTACGAGCAGTACTTC. It codes for CTSRLDYEQYF.

This clonotype appeared a few times. The rearrangement joins TRBV7-2 to TRBJ2-3; 7 bases agree with TRBD1. The CDR3 extends over 14 amino acids. Germline V gene data show CDR1 as SGHTA and CDR2 as FQGNSA. V gave up 5 bases and J gave up 4 bases; unmatched junction bases: 6. CDR3 amino acids: CASSIWTGPDTQYF. Written as DNA, the CDR3 is TGTGCCAGCAGCATCTGGACAGGTCCAGATACGCAGTATTTT. The full variable domain, completed using reference TRBV7-2 and TRBJ2-3, is GAGVSQSPSNKVTEKGKDVELRCDPISGHTALYWYRQSLGQGLEFLIYFQGNSAPDKSGLPSDRFSAERTGGSVSTLTIQRTQQEDSAVYLCASSIWTGPDTQYFGPGTRLTVL.

This clonotype was counted at least ten times. V and J are TRBV29-1 and TRBJ2-7; TRBD2 aligns across 7 bases. CDR1 and CDR2 from the germline V gene are SQVTM and ANQGSEA. After removal of 5 bases from V and 5 bases from J, the junction contained 6 bases not matched to a gene. This CDR3 spans 12 amino acids. The CDR3 nucleotides read TGCAGCGTTTTCCGGGAGGCCCACGAGCAGTACTTC. Its protein product is CSVFREAHEQYF.

Many counts were recorded for this clonotype. The V call is TRBV28, the J call TRBJ2-5; TRBD2 matches at 11 bases. This CDR3 has 18 amino acids. From germline, CDR1 is MDHEN and CDR2 SYDVKM. V lost 4 bases to trimming and J lost 5 bases; unmatched junction nucleotides: 15. CDR3 residues: CASSSMGGVTSGTETQYF. The CDR3 DNA reads TGTGCCAGCAGTTCGATGGGGGGGGTGACTAGCGGGACGGAGACCCAGTACTTC.

The rearrangement joins TRBV28 to TRBJ2-7, with 10 bases identical to TRBD1. Germline CDR1 MDHEN, CDR2 SYDVKM. V lost 6 bases and J lost 5; bases outside the gene matches: 7. This CDR3 comprises 14 residues. The CDR3 region is CASSIPGQGNEQYF. The CDR3, as DNA: TGTGCCAGCAGCATTCCGGGACAGGGGAACGAGCAGTACTTC.

The V gene is TRBV5-6, the J gene TRBJ2-7, with unresolved D. Trimming stripped 0 bases from V and 5 bases from J, with 12 bases between. Germline V gives CDR1 SGHDT, CDR2 YYEEEE. The CDR3 consists of 14 residues. CDR3 residues: CASSLEGERDEQYF. The CDR3 DNA follows: TGTGCCAGCAGCTTGGAGGGCGAAAGGGACGAGCAGTACTTC.

This clonotype showed up many times. The V call is TRBV28, the J call TRBJ2-7; perhaps TRBD1 as D (6 bases). Germline lookup yields CDR1 MDHEN and CDR2 SYDVKM. This CDR3 has 19 amino acids. V lost 6 bases and J 3 bases, leaving 30 bases between the germline ends. Here the CDR3 reads CASSLGSSDHGTNIYEQYF. CDR3 DNA: TGTGCCAGCAGCCTGGGAAGTTCTGATCACGGGACAAATATCTACGAGCAGTACTTC. Full variable domain (remainder filled in from reference TRBV28 and TRBJ2-7): DVKVTQSSRYLVKRTGEKVFLECVQDMDHENMFWYRQDPGLGLRLIYFSYDVKMKEKGDIPEGYSVSREKKERFSLILESASTNQTSMYLCASSLGSSDHGTNIYEQYFGPGTRLTVT.

In this sample, this clonotype turned up a few times. V usage is TRBV19 and J usage is TRBJ1-2; D unclear. CDR3 size: 12 residues. Germline CDR1 is LNHDA and CDR2 is SQIVND (reference sequence). Trimming stripped 7 bases from V and 8 bases from J, with 14 bases between. CDR3 coding DNA: TGTGCCAGTACCCGGGTCGGAGGAGGCTACACCTTC. It is translated as CASTRVGGGYTF.

This clonotype was recorded many times. This sequence joins TRBV6-1 and TRBJ1-5; 11 positions agree with TRBD1. The germline gives CDR1 MNHNS, CDR2 SASEGT. The V gene end was trimmed by 8 bases and the J gene end by 6 bases; junction bases not matched to a gene: 6. The CDR3 has 14 residues. CDR3 DNA: TGTGCCAGCGCCCCGGACAGGGGGCTTCAGCCCCAGCATTTT. Translating it yields CASAPDRGLQPQHF.

This clonotype was seen only a few times. This sequence joins TRBV28 and TRBJ1-1; D possibly corresponds to TRBD1 (6 bases). Trimming took off 3 bases at V and 10 bases at J, with 18 bases between the two ends. CDR3 length: 14 residues. Germline assignment: CDR1 MDHEN and CDR2 SYDVKM. The CDR3 nucleotides read TGTGCCAGCAGTTTTGAGAGTATACCCAGGGGAGCTTTCTTT. Protein: CASSFESIPRGAFF.

The V gene is TRBV20-1, the J gene TRBJ1-5; D possibly corresponds to TRBD1 (5 bases). Germline values: CDR1 DFQATT, CDR2 SNEGSKA (reference sequence). The CDR3 has 16 amino acids. Trimming removed 4 bases from V and 3 bases from J, with 19 bases in between. In nucleotides, the CDR3 is TGCAGTGCTACCCCTCACGGACAAAACATCAATCAGCCCCAGCATTTT. This encodes CSATPHGQNINQPQHF.

This clonotype occurred many times. The rearrangement joins TRBV29-1 to TRBJ2-5, with D possibly matching TRBD2 (7 bases). Germline lookup yields CDR1 SQVTM and CDR2 ANQGSEA. Trimming took 6 bases from V and 5 from J, leaving 19 bases between them. The CDR3 runs to 14 residues. The CDR3 loop is CSVGFTGGFETQYF. The CDR3 DNA sequence: TGCAGCGTCGGATTCACGGGGGGCTTTGAGACCCAGTACTTC. The full variable domain, rest sourced from reference TRBV29-1 and TRBJ2-5, is SAVISQKPSRDICQRGTSLTIQCQVDSQVTMMFWYRQQPGQSLTLIATANQGSEATYESGFVIDKFPISRPNLTFSTLTVSNMSPEDSSIYLCSVGFTGGFETQYFGPGTRLLVL.

This clonotype was seen at least ten times. V and J are TRBV29-1 and TRBJ1-1; a possible D gene is TRBD1 (5 bases). Germline values: CDR1 SQVTM, CDR2 ANQGSEA. This CDR3 comprises 15 residues. The V end was cut by 1 base, the J end by 0 bases, with 12 bases between. As DNA, the CDR3 is TGCAGCGTTGAAGTCCGGGGGTATGTGAACACTGAAGCTTTCTTT. Translation: CSVEVRGYVNTEAFF.

This clonotype was recorded many times. This chain links TRBV2 with TRBJ1-1, with no clear D. The CDR3 contains 13 residues. Germline CDR1 and CDR2: SNHLY and FYNNEI. Trimming removed 11 bases from V and 5 bases from J, with 18 bases in between. CDR3 residues: CAVPRARRTEAFF. For the CDR3, the DNA is TGTGCCGTCCCTCGGGCACGGCGGACTGAAGCTTTCTTT.

This clonotype was detected a few times. This rearrangement joins TRBV7-9 to TRBJ2-3, with a tentative D call TRBD1 (7 bases). The germline V and J ends were trimmed by 4 bases and 0 bases, with 11 bases remaining between them. Looked up from germline, CDR1 is SEHNR and CDR2 is FQNEAQ (reference sequence). CDR3 length equals 15 residues. CDR3 coding DNA: TGTGCCAGCAGCTCGCGGGACAGCAGCACAGATACGCAGTATTTT. The encoded protein is CASSSRDSSTDTQYF.

With respect to this clonotype: Being one base from a much bigger clone, this may be a read error. The J gene is TRBJ2-7, the V gene TRBV11-2; 11 positions match TRBD2. This CDR3 has 15 amino acids. V dropped 3 bases and J dropped 9; count of bases not matched to a gene: 10. Germline loops: CDR1 SGHAT, CDR2 FQNNGV. CDR3 residues: CASSFQTSGNGGQYF. The CDR3 bases are TGTGCCAGCAGCTTCCAGACTAGCGGGAACGGCGGGCAGTACTTC.